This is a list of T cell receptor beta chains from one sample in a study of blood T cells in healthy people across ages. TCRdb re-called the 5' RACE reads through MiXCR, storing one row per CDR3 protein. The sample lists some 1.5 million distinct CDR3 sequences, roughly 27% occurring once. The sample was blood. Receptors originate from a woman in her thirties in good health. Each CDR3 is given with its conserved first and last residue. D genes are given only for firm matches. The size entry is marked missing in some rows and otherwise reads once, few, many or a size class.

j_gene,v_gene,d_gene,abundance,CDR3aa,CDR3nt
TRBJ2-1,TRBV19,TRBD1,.,CASKGDRGYNEQFF,TGTGCCAGTAAGGGGGACAGGGGGTATAATGAGCAGTTCTTC
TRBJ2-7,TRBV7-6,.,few,CASSLGAGTHRVYEQYF,TGTGCCAGCAGCTTAGGAGCCGGAACCCACCGGGTCTACGAGCAGTACTTC
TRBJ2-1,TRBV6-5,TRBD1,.,CASTYDRGVLNEQFF,TGTGCCAGCACTTATGACAGGGGAGTCTTGAATGAGCAGTTCTTC
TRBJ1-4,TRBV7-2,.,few,CASSPGQPLREKLFF,TGTGCCAGCAGCCCCGGACAGCCTCTAAGGGAAAAACTGTTTTTT
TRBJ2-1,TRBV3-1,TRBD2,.,CASSQESGTSGYNEQFF,TGTGCCAGCAGCCAAGAATCCGGGACTAGCGGCTACAATGAGCAGTTCTTC
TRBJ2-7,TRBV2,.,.,CARTGPRPYEQYF,TGTGCCAGGACGGGACCCCGGCCCTACGAGCAGTACTTC
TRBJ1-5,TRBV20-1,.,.,CSASLTRNQPQHF,TGCAGTGCTAGCTTGACAAGGAACCAGCCCCAGCATTTT
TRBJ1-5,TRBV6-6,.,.,CARQPQHF,TGCGCGAGGCAGCCCCAGCATTTT
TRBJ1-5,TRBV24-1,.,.,CATSALNQPQHF,TGTGCCACCAGTGCCCTCAATCAGCCCCAGCATTTT
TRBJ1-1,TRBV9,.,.,CASNNQGMNTEAFF,TGTGCCAGCAATAATCAGGGCATGAACACTGAAGCTTTCTTT